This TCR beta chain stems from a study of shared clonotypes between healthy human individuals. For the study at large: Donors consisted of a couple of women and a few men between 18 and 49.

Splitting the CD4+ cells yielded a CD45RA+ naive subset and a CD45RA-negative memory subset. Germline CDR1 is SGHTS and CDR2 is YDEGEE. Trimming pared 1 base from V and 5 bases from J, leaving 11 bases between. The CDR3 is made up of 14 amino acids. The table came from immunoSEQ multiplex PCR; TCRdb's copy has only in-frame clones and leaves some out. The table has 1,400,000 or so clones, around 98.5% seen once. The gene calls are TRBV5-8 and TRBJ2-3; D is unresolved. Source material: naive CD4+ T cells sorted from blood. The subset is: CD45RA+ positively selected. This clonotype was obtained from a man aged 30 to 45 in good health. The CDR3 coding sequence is TGTGCCAGCAGCTTGAGGCCACGCGAAGATACGCAGTATTTT. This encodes CASSLRPREDTQYF. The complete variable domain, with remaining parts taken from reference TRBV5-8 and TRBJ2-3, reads EAGVTQSPTHLIKTRGQQATLRCSPISGHTSVYWYQQALGLGLQFLLWYDEGEERNRGNFPPRFSGRQFPNYSSELNVNALELEDSALYLCASSLRPREDTQYFGPGTRLTVL.